These 4 T cell receptor beta chains originate from one sample sequenced in a study of sequential checkpoint blockade in melanoma. The data were produced by immunoSEQ multiplex PCR, yet TCRdb's version contains in-frame clones alone and is incomplete. This table has 20,000 to 25,000 clones, around 80% appearing once. As to treatment: randomized to nivolumab then ipilimumab (arm A) or the reverse (arm B). Sequenced here: CD8+ T cells sorted from blood (inferred from file names), sampled from a patient given nivolumab and ipilimumab in sequence. The receptors were gathered from a human donor with melanoma.

This clone has only one observation. The chain couples TRBV19 to TRBJ2-3; 8 bases map to TRBD1. Looked up from germline, CDR1 is LNHDA and CDR2 is SQIVND (reference sequence). This CDR3 contains 14 residues. V lost 5 bases, J lost 0 bases, and 1 base stayed unmatched. Here the CDR3 DNA reads TGTGCCAGTAGTCGGACAGGGAGCACAGATACGCAGTATTTT. Translation gives CASSRTGSTDTQYF.

In this sample, this clone is hyperexpanded. V gene TRBV5-1 combines with J gene TRBJ2-7; 8 bases align to TRBD1. The CDR3 loop spans 13 amino acids. Germline lookup yields CDR1 SGHRS and CDR2 YFSETQ. The trim removed 6 bases at V and 5 bases at J, leaving 7 bases unmatched. CDR3 nucleotide sequence: TGCGCCAGCATCGGGCAGGGGGCCAACGAGCAGTACTTC. Translated, it gives CASIGQGANEQYF.

The CDR3 loop is CASSFIGARDEQYF. In DNA form, the CDR3 reads TGTGCCAGCAGTTTTATAGGGGCTAGAGACGAGCAGTACTTC. The chain is built from TRBV27 and TRBJ2-5; D is perhaps TRBD1 (5 bases). The J call could be wrong; TRBJ2-7 is a better fit for the DNA end. The germline V gene encodes CDR1 MNHEY and CDR2 SMNVEV (reference sequence). The CDR3 runs to 14 residues.

The V call is TRBV18, the J call TRBJ1-5; D is unresolved. The germline V gene has CDR1 KGHSH and CDR2 LQKENI. The V end was cut by 6 bases, the J end by 4 bases, with 13 bases between. The CDR3 sequence is 14 residues long. DNA of the CDR3: TGTGCCAGCTCCCCCGAGGGCGCTAATCAGCCCCAGCATTTT. This gives the protein CASSPEGANQPQHF.